One and the same sample provided the 11 T cell receptor beta chains below, sequenced in a study of a mutant IDH1 vaccine in newly diagnosed glioma. The repertoire was sequenced with immunoSEQ multiplex PCR; TCRdb's copy has only in-frame clones and lacks some. Among some 29,000 clones listed, 79% were seen once. Time point in this sample: week 35, safety follow-up. Vaccinated patients received 300 ug of mutant IDH1 20-mer peptide per dose, with topical imiquimod. No antigen is known for these receptors. This specimen consisted of PBMCs, obtained from a glioma patient whose treatment included an IDH1 peptide vaccine. The receptors were sampled from a woman aged 30 to 39 with glioma. Some clones in this sample may be carry-over from other donors' samples.

The chain carries TRBV2 and TRBJ2-1; 10 bases fit TRBD2. Germline lookup yields CDR1 SNHLY and CDR2 FYNNEI. The junction had 1 base not matched to a gene; V was cut back by 6 bases and J by 5 bases. The CDR3 has 13 residues. The CDR3 DNA sequence: TGTGCCAGCAGCGGACTAGCGGACAATGAGCAGTTCTTC. This translates into CASSGLADNEQFF.

This chain links TRBV6-5 with TRBJ1-5; no clear D. This CDR3 spans 14 amino acids. V lost 7 bases to trimming and J lost 2 bases, with 12 bases between them. From germline, CDR1 is MNHEY and CDR2 SVGAGI. The chain's CDR3 is CASKKHPGNQPQHF. The CDR3 DNA reads as TGTGCCAGCAAAAAGCATCCGGGCAATCAGCCCCAGCATTTT.

The chain combines TRBV4-2 with TRBJ1-5; no clear D. The CDR3 totals 14 residues. Trimming removed 1 base at V and 7 bases at J, with 11 bases between. Germline V gene sequence: CDR1 LGHNA, CDR2 YNFKEQ. The DNA for the CDR3 is TGTGCCAGCAGCCAAGCGGGCGGAAGACAGCCCCAGCATTTT. It is translated as CASSQAGGRQPQHF.

This clone was seen a few times. The chain's CDR3 is CASSIRSPNEKLFF. The CDR3, as DNA: TGTGCCAGCAGCATCCGGTCCCCCAATGAAAAACTGTTTTTT. V and J are TRBV5-6 and TRBJ1-4; D gene unclear. Deletions cut 4 bases from V and 5 bases from J, with 12 bases between. This CDR3 comprises 14 residues. CDR1 and CDR2 (germline): SGHDT, YYEEEE.

The chain is built from TRBV18 and TRBJ2-5; 11 positions agree with TRBD1. This CDR3 is 14 amino acids long. V dropped 8 bases and J dropped 2; count of bases not matched to a gene: 4. CDR1 and CDR2 (germline): KGHSH, LQKENI. The CDR3 spells CASRGTGGQETQYF. CDR3 bases: TGTGCCAGCAGGGGGACAGGGGGACAAGAGACCCAGTACTTC.

This chain connects TRBV4-1 to TRBJ1-2; 7 nucleotides line up with TRBD1. The CDR3 spans 14 residues. Germline assignment: CDR1 MGHRA and CDR2 YSYEKL. After removal of 5 bases from V and 3 bases from J, the junction contained 6 bases not matched to a gene. The CDR3 nucleotides read TGCGCCAGCAGCTTCCAGGGGGAGGACTATGGCTACACCTTC. Residues: CASSFQGEDYGYTF.

V is TRBV23-1 and J is TRBJ2-7; maybe TRBD1 (5 bases). TRBV23-1 carries the ORF label, with uncertain function. The CDR3 is made up of 19 amino acids. The V gene lost 0 bases and the J gene lost 2 bases, with 23 bases spanning the gap. The CDR3 DNA is TGCGCCAGCAGTCAATCGCGCAAGACGCAGGGTAGTAGAACCTACGAGCAGTACTTC. Translating gives CASSQSRKTQGSRTYEQYF.

The J gene is TRBJ1-5, the V gene TRBV6-5, with no clear D. CDR3 length: 13 amino acids. Germline-derived CDR1 and CDR2 are MNHEY and SVGAGI. V was shortened by 2 bases and J by 5 bases, with 7 bases between the two germline ends. In DNA form, the CDR3 reads TGTGCCAGCAGTTACGACCGCGATCAGCCCCAGCATTTT. It translates to CASSYDRDQPQHF.

This chain joins TRBV13 and TRBJ2-4, with TRBD1 as a possible D gene (8 bases). Per germline, CDR1 PRHDT and CDR2 FYEKMQ (reference sequence). The CDR3 extends over 16 amino acids. V was pared by 3 bases and J by 3 bases, with 15 bases between. The CDR3 nucleotides are TGTGCCAGCAGCTTGTGGGGGGGACAGGACAAAAACATTCAGTACTTC. As protein: CASSLWGGQDKNIQYF. Filled out from reference TRBV13 and TRBJ2-4, the complete variable domain reads AAGVIQSPRHLIKEKRETATLKCYPIPRHDTVYWYQQGPGQDPQFLISFYEKMQSDKGSIPDRFSAQQFSDYHSELNMSSLELGDSALYFCASSLWGGQDKNIQYFGAGTRLSVL.

This clone came up a few times. The chain is built from TRBV2 and TRBJ2-1; 7 nucleotides agree with TRBD2. The length of the CDR3 is 15 residues. Per germline, CDR1 SNHLY and CDR2 FYNNEI. V shed 6 bases, J shed 0 bases, and the junction held 5 bases outside the gene matches. Here the CDR3 reads CASRSSGSSYNEQFF. The CDR3 nucleotides are TGTGCCAGCAGATCTAGCGGAAGCTCCTACAATGAGCAGTTCTTC.

The V call is TRBV19, the J call TRBJ2-7; D gene ambiguous. The CDR3 consists of 13 residues. With 4 bases removed from V and 6 bases from J, the gap between germline ends came to 13 bases. Per germline, CDR1 LNHDA and CDR2 SQIVND (reference sequence). The CDR3, as DNA: TGTGCCAGTAGTACCCTAGGCTTCGGCGAGCAGTACTTC. Encoded protein: CASSTLGFGEQYF.